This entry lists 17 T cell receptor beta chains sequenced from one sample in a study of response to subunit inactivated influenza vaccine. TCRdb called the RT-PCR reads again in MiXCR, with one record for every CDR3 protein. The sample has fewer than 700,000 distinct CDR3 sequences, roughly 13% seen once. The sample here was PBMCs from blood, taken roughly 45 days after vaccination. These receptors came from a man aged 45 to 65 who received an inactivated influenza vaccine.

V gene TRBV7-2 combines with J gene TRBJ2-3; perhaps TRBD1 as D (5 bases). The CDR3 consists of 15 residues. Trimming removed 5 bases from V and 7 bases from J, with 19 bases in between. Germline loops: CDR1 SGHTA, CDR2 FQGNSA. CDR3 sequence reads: CASSPRGGYIHTQYF. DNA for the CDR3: TGTGCCAGCAGCCCTAGGGGCGGCTACATTCATACGCAGTATTTT.

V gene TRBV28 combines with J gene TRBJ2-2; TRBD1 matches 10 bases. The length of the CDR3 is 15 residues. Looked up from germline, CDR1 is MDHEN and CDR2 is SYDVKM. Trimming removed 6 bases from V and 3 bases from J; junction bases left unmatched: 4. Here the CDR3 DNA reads TGTGCCAGCAGACCCGGGACAGGGGACACCGGGGAGCTGTTTTTT. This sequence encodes CASRPGTGDTGELFF.

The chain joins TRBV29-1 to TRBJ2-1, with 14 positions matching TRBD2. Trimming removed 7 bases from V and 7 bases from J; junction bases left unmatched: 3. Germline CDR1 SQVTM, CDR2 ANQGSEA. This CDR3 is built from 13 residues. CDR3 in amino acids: CSGTSGRWNEQFF. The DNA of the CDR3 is TGCAGCGGGACTAGCGGGAGGTGGAATGAGCAGTTCTTC.

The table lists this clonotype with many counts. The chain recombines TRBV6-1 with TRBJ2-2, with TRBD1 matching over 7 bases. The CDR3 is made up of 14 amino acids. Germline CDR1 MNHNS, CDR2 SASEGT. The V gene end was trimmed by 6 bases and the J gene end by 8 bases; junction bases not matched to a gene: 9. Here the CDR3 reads CASSVGQTRGELFF. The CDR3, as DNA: TGTGCCAGCAGCGTGGGACAGACTCGGGGGGAGCTGTTTTTT.

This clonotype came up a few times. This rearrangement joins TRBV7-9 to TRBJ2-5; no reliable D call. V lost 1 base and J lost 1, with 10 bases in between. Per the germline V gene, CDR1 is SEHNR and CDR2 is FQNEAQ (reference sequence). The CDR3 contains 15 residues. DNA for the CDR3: TGTGCCAGCAGCTTAGAACTGCGGATCCAAGAGACCCAGTACTTC. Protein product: CASSLELRIQETQYF.

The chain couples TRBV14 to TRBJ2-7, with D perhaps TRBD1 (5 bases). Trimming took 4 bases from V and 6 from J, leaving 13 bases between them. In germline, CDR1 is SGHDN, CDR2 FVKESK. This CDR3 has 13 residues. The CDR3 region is CASSLLIGAEQYF. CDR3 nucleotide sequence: TGTGCCAGCAGCCTACTTATTGGGGCCGAGCAGTACTTC.

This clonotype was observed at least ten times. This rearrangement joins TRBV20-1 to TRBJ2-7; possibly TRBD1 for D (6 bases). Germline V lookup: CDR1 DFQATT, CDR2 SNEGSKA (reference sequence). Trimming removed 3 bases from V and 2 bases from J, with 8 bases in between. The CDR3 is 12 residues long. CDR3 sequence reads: CSARGQTYEQYF. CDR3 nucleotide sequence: TGCAGTGCTAGGGGACAAACCTACGAGCAGTACTTC.

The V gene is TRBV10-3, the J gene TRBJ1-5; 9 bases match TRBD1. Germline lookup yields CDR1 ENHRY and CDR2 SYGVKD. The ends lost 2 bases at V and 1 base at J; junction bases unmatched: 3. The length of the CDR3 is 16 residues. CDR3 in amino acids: CAISERGQGSNQPQHF. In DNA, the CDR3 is TGTGCCATCAGTGAGAGGGGACAGGGCAGCAATCAGCCCCAGCATTTT.

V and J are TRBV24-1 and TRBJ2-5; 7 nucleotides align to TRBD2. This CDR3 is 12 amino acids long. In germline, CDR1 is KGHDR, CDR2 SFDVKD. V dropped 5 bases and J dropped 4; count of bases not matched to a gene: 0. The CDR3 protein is CATSAGGETQYF. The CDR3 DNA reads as TGTGCCACCAGTGCGGGGGGAGAGACCCAGTACTTC.

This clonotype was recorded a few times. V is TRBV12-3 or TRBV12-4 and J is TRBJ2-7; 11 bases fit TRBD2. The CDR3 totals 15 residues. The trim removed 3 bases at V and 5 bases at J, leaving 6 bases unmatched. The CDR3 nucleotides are TGTGCCAGCAGTTTCTTAGCGGGAGGGACCCACGAGCAGTACTTC. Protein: CASSFLAGGTHEQYF.

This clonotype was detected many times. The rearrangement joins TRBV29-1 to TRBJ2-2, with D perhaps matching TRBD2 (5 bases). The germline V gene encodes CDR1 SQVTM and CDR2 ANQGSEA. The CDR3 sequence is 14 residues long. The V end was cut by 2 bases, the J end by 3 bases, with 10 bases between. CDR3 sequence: CSVESSGYTGELFF. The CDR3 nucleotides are TGCAGCGTTGAAAGCAGCGGCTACACCGGGGAGCTGTTTTTT.

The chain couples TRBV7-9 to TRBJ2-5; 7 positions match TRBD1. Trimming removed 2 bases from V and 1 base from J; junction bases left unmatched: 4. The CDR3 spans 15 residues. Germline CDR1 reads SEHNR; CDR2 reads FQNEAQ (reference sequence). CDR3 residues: CASSLKGAVQETQYF. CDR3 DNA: TGTGCCAGCAGCTTAAAGGGGGCAGTCCAAGAGACCCAGTACTTC.

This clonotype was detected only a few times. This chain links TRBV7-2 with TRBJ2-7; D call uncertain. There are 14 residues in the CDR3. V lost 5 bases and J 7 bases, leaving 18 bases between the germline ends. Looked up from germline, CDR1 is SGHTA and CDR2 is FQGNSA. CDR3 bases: TGTGCCAGCAGCCTCCAATCTCAACCAAATGAGCAGTACTTC. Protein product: CASSLQSQPNEQYF.

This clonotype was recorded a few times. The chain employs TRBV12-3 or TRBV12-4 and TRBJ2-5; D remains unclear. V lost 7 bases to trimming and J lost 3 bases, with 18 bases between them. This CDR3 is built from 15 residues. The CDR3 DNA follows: TGTGCCAGCACTTTGGGTCTTTCGAACAAAGAGACCCAGTACTTC. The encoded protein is CASTLGLSNKETQYF.

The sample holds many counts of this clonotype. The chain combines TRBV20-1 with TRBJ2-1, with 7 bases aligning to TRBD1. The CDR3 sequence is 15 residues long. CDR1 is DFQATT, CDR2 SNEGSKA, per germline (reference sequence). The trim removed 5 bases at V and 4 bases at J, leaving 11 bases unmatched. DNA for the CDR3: TGCAGTGCTGGTCCCTGGGACAGCGTTTACAATGAGCAGTTCTTC. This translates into CSAGPWDSVYNEQFF.

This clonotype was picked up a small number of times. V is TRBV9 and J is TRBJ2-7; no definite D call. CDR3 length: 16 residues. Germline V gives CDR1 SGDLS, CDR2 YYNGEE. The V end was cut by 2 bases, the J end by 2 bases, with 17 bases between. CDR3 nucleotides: TGTGCCAGCAGCGTGGGCAGCCAATCCCTAGCCTACGAGCAGTACTTC. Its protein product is CASSVGSQSLAYEQYF.

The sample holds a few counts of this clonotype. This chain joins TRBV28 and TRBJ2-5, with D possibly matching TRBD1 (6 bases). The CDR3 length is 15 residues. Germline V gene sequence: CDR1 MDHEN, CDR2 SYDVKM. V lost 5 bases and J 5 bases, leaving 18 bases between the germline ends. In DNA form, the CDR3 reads TGTGCCAGCAGTAAGGGGTGGGGGCCTCCGGAGACCCAGTACTTC. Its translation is CASSKGWGPPETQYF.